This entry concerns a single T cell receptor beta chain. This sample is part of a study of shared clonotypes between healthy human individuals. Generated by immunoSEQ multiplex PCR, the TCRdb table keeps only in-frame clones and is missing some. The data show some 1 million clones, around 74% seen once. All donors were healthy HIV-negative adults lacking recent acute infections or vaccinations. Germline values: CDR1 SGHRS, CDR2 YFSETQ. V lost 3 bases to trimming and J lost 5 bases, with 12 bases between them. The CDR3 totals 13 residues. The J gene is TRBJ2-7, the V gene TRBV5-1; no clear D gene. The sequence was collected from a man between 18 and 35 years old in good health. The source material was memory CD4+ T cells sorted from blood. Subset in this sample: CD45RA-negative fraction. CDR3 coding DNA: TGCGCCAGCAGCTCCGGAGTAACTAACGAGCAGTACTTC. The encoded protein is CASSSGVTNEQYF.